This record concerns one T cell receptor (beta chain) sequence. It lacks a known antigen. Per-nucleotide qualities are absent, and no much larger clonotype sits a single base away. Peripheral blood CD8+ and CD4+ T cells from healthy donors, Susac syndrome patients and multiple sclerosis patients were profiled using high-throughput TCR beta sequencing. The healthy donors served as controls matched for age and sex. CD8+ TEMRA cells were enriched by FACS, while bulk CD8+ and CD4+ T cells were purified by magnetic negative isolation. Blood was collected in EDTA tubes and processed within 24 hours, with PBMCs isolated through density gradient centrifugation. PBMCs intended for TCR sequencing were frozen in liquid nitrogen and were later thawed in a 37 degrees C water bath. A purity of at least 90% was achieved for sorted or isolated CD4+, CD8+ and CD8+ TEMRA cells. The data stem from a study of CD8 T cells in Susac syndrome (dated by TCRdb to about 2019). Concerning the study at large: The study used repertoire sequencing to test whether antigen drove CD8+ T cell activation and differentiation in Susac syndrome. General study outcomes and caveats: The TCR sequencing and HLA analysis was acknowledged to have included a relatively small number of individuals.

RNA was extracted with the RNeasy kit and roughly 0.45 to 1 ug was reverse transcribed using random hexamers. The immunoSEQ multiplex PCR assay, covering 54 Vbeta and 13 Jbeta segments, was used to amplify TCR beta CDR3 regions. Bias from PCR amplification was corrected by using a synthetic template baseline for primer optimization and for computational correction. From the authors' description of their analysis: Reads were annotated to V, D and J genes according to IMGT and were analyzed with immunoSEQ Analyzer, with only productive sequences retained. Clonality was computed as one minus Shannon entropy normalized by log2 of the number of productive unique sequences. Public and private clones were assessed among the 100 most prevalent clones of each patient and control. Clones were defined as Susac-specific if absent from the healthy and MS cohorts, from more than 900 published viral clones and from other ImmuneACCESS disease sequences. The public reads were quality trimmed at Q25 with fastp and then assembled into clones with MiXCR by TCRdb, keeping productive beta chains. Entries that share a CDR3 protein sequence are merged under the most common genes and DNA. V and J calls and clone size were set by TCRdb, not the authors. A total of 100,000 to 150,000 distinct CDR3 sequences appear in this sample, about 94% of them only once. The ten largest clones add up to 0.085% to 0.09% of the sample.

This clonotype was obtained from a human donor in good health. The sample taken for sequencing was CD4+ T cells from PBMCs.

The CDR3 sequence is CASSYGDISGNEQFF. The bases are TGTGCCAGCAGTTACGGGGATATCTCCGGCAATGAGCAGTTCTTC. The sequence is built from TRBV6-2 or TRBV6-3 and TRBJ2-1; the D gene is unclear. The germline V gene specifies MNHEY as CDR1 and SVGEGT as CDR2. Trimming takes 2 bases from V and 6 bases from J, and the germline ends sit 14 bases apart. The CDR3 has 15 amino acids, counting the end cysteine and phenylalanine. Only CDR3 DNA is held: 45 bases, read in frame from base 1.